These 17 T cell receptor beta chains were sequenced from one sample in a study of blood T cell repertoires in COVID-19. Sequenced by immunoSEQ multiplex PCR; TCRdb stores in-frame clones only, minus some. Of more than 250,000 clones listed, about four fifths are singletons. Input material: PBMCs or T cells enriched from blood (not recorded which). The receptor set was obtained from a man aged 35-49 years who had been exposed to COVID-19.

The J gene is TRBJ2-7, the V gene TRBV5-1, with 8 bases that match TRBD1. V lost 4 bases, J lost 0 bases, and 3 bases stayed unmatched. This CDR3 comprises 14 residues. Germline loops: CDR1 SGHRS, CDR2 YFSETQ. The CDR3 here is CASSIGTGSYEQYF. CDR3 sequence (DNA): TGCGCCAGCAGCATCGGGACAGGCTCCTACGAGCAGTACTTC.

This rearrangement joins TRBV10-1 to TRBJ2-2; TRBD2 might be the D (5 bases). V lost 3 bases, J lost 4 bases, and 9 bases lay in between. Germline V gives CDR1 WNHNN, CDR2 SYGVQD (reference sequence). The CDR3 is made up of 14 amino acids. The CDR3 is CASSDDYFTGELFF. The CDR3 nucleotides read TGCGCCAGCAGTGACGACTATTTCACCGGGGAGCTGTTTTTT.

The chain uses TRBV19 and TRBJ2-1, with 9 positions matching TRBD2. Trimming removed 6 bases from V and 5 bases from J; junction bases left unmatched: 8. CDR3 length: 15 residues. Germline V gene sequence: CDR1 LNHDA, CDR2 SQIVND (reference sequence). The CDR3 sequence: CASRISGGPHNEQFF. CDR3 nucleotides: TGTGCCAGTAGGATTAGCGGGGGCCCCCACAATGAGCAGTTCTTC.

The chain has TRBV2 and TRBJ1-5; perhaps TRBD1 as D (6 bases). There are 13 residues in the CDR3. V was clipped by 5 bases and J by 5 bases, with 10 bases between them. Germline lookup yields CDR1 SNHLY and CDR2 FYNNEI. CDR3 bases: TGTGCCAGCAGTTACAGGGTAGATCAGCCCCAGCATTTT. It specifies CASSYRVDQPQHF.

The chain joins TRBV9 to TRBJ1-2; D is ambiguous. The V end lost 0 bases, the J end lost 2 bases, and 11 bases lay between the germline ends. The CDR3 loop spans 15 amino acids. Germline V gene data show CDR1 as SGDLS and CDR2 as YYNGEE. CDR3 protein: CASSVALTSNYGYTF. CDR3 bases: TGTGCCAGCAGCGTAGCCCTAACCTCAAACTATGGCTACACCTTC.

This chain links TRBV7-9 with TRBJ2-3; weak D call: TRBD2 (7 bases). V was clipped by 7 bases and J by 3 bases, with 17 bases between them. This CDR3 region has 15 residues. In germline, CDR1 is SEHNR, CDR2 FQNEAQ (reference sequence). CDR3 sequence reads: CASTKGGDWTDTQYF. DNA for the CDR3: TGTGCCAGCACAAAGGGGGGGGATTGGACAGATACGCAGTATTTT. The full variable domain, rest sourced from reference TRBV7-9 and TRBJ2-3, is DTGVSQNPRHKITKRGQNVTFRCDPISEHNRLYWYRQTLGQGPEFLTYFQNEAQLEKSRLLSDRFSAERPKGSFSTLEIQRTEQGDSAMYLCASTKGGDWTDTQYFGPGTRLTVL.

The chain combines TRBV4-2 with TRBJ2-2, with a possible D match to TRBD2 (5 bases). CDR3 length equals 14 residues. Looked up from germline, CDR1 is LGHNA and CDR2 is YNFKEQ. Trimming pared 4 bases from V and 6 bases from J, leaving 12 bases between. The CDR3 DNA follows: TGTGCCAGCAGCCTTACACGCGGGTCCGGGGAGCTGTTTTTT. Translation gives CASSLTRGSGELFF.

This clone was seen more than once but under ten times. The genes are TRBV2 and TRBJ1-5; no reliable D call. Germline V gene lookup returns CDR1 SNHLY and CDR2 FYNNEI. V lost 5 bases and J 2 bases, leaving 16 bases between the germline ends. The CDR3 has 16 residues. The CDR3 is CASSLPGLSRNQPQHF. In DNA form, the CDR3 reads TGTGCCAGCAGTCTTCCCGGACTTTCGCGCAATCAGCCCCAGCATTTT. The variable domain in full, with the rest retrieved from reference TRBV2 and TRBJ1-5, is EPEVTQTPSHQVTQMGQEVILRCVPISNHLYFYWYRQILGQKVEFLVSFYNNEISEKSEIFDDQFSVERPDGSNFTLKIRSTKLEDSAMYFCASSLPGLSRNQPQHFGDGTRLSIL.

This clone showed up just once. This chain uses TRBV1 with TRBJ1-5; the table's D gene call, TRBD1, was not cross checked with the DNA. TRBV1 is described as a pseudogene. This CDR3 contains 18 residues. The CDR3 loop is CTSSQDPSPGLSNQPQHF. The CDR3, as DNA: TGCACCAGCAGCCAAGATCCCTCCCCAGGGTTGAGCAATCAGCCCCAGCATTTT.

J is TRBJ1-1 and V is TRBV3-1 (or the pseudogene TRBV3-2), with a possible D match to TRBD1 (5 bases). Germline values: CDR1 LGHDT, CDR2 YNNKEL (reference sequence). Trimming left V 1 base short and J 0 bases short, with 12 bases between. The CDR3 has 16 residues. CDR3 region: CASSQGGGYLNTEAFF. CDR3 DNA: TGTGCCAGCAGCCAAGGGGGGGGTTACTTGAACACTGAAGCTTTCTTT.

The gene calls are TRBV3-1 (or the pseudogene TRBV3-2) and TRBJ2-7; D not certain. Germline-derived CDR1 and CDR2 are LGHDT and YNNKEL (reference sequence). The CDR3 extends over 12 amino acids. Trimming left V 1 base short and J 4 bases short, with 5 bases between. CDR3 DNA sequence: TGTGCCAGCAGCCAAGGAGGATACGAGCAGTACTTC. It codes for CASSQGGYEQYF.

This chain joins TRBV6-1 and TRBJ1-5; no clear D gene. The CDR3 has 15 amino acids. The germline gives CDR1 MNHNS, CDR2 SASEGT. V was trimmed by 2 bases and J by 7 bases, leaving 15 bases between them. The CDR3 region is CASSEPGRVEQPQHF. CDR3 nucleotides: TGTGCCAGCAGTGAACCCGGCCGGGTTGAGCAGCCCCAGCATTTT.

The chain recombines TRBV5-1 with TRBJ1-1; tentatively, D is TRBD1 (5 bases). V was shortened by 0 bases and J by 0 bases, with 6 bases between the two germline ends. CDR1 is SGHRS, CDR2 YFSETQ, per germline. The CDR3 is 14 residues long. The CDR3 DNA reads TGCGCCAGCAGCTTGGACAGGATGAACACTGAAGCTTTCTTT. It is translated as CASSLDRMNTEAFF.

The rearrangement uses TRBV24-1 and TRBJ2-5; the match to TRBD2 covers 10 bases. The CDR3 consists of 18 residues. Germline V gene data show CDR1 as KGHDR and CDR2 as SFDVKD. Trimming removed 5 bases from V and 0 bases from J; junction bases left unmatched: 11. CDR3 nucleotide sequence: TGTGCCACCAGTGCTCCGACCGGACTAGCGGCCTACCAAGAGACCCAGTACTTC. It specifies CATSAPTGLAAYQETQYF.

This rearrangement joins TRBV5-4 to TRBJ1-2; 7 bases are a match to TRBD1. From germline, CDR1 is SGHNT and CDR2 YYREEE (reference sequence). V lost 0 bases, J lost 0 bases, and 14 bases stayed unmatched. The CDR3 spans 19 residues. The CDR3 protein is CASSLGRGPGMMANYGYTF. The CDR3 nucleotides read TGTGCCAGCAGCTTGGGAAGGGGGCCCGGTATGATGGCTAACTATGGCTACACCTTC.

This sequence joins TRBV24-1 and TRBJ1-2; 7 bases line up with TRBD1. Germline loops: CDR1 KGHDR, CDR2 SFDVKD. The length of the CDR3 is 16 residues. V was pared by 5 bases and J by 2 bases, with 10 bases of the junction left unmatched. The CDR3: CATSAAGTATNYGYTF. The CDR3 nucleotides are TGTGCCACCAGTGCCGCCGGGACAGCAACAAACTATGGCTACACCTTC.

The chain has TRBV12-5 and TRBJ1-2; D may be TRBD1 (5 bases). CDR1 is LGHNT and CDR2 is FRNRAP in the germline V gene. V was shortened by 5 bases and J by 5 bases, with 21 bases between the two germline ends. The CDR3 has 16 residues. CDR3 bases: TGTGCTAGTGGTCCTTGGGACTCCGGGGTCGGATATGGCTACACCTTC. It specifies CASGPWDSGVGYGYTF.